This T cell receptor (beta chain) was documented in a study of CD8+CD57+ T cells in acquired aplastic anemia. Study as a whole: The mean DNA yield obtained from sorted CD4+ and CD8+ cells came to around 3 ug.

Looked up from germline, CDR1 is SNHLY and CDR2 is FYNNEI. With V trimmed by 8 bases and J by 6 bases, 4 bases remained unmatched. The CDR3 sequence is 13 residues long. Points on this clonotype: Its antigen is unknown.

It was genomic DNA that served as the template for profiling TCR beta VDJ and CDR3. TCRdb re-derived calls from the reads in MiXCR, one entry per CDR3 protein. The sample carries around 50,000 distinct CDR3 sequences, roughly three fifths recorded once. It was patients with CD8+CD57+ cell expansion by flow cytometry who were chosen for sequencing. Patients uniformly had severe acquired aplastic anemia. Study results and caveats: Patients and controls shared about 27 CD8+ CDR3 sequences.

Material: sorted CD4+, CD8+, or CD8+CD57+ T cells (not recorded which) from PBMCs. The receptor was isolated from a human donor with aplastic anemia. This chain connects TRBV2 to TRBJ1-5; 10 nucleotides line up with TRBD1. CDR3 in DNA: TGTGCCAGCGGGACAGGGGAGACTCAGCCCCAGCATTTT. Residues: CASGTGETQPQHF.